Listed below are T cell receptor beta chains from one sample, sequenced in a study of shared T cell receptors in the human thymus. The repertoire was sequenced with immunoSEQ multiplex PCR; TCRdb's copy has only in-frame clones and lacks some. The table lists fewer than 700,000 clones, around 87% of them singletons, with over 0.008% in the top ten. These data also featured in a second study, about human thymus T cells.

Sequencing used thymocytes. All receptors derive from a boy younger than two with a congenital heart defect. The CDR3 runs from the conserved cysteine through the conserved F or W.

CDR3 protein: CSVGVRTGRTDTQYF
J gene: TRBJ2-3
V gene: TRBV29-1

CDR3 protein: CASSCLAGEQDTQYF
J gene: TRBJ2-3
V gene: TRBV7-2

CDR3 protein: CSVRRGGDVYYEQYF
J gene: TRBJ2-7
V gene: TRBV29-1

CDR3 protein: CASSPRDRGSDTQYF
J gene: TRBJ2-3
V gene: TRBV6-1

CDR3 protein: CSVVWTSGRLGEQYF
J gene: TRBJ2-7
V gene: TRBV29-1

CDR3 protein: CASRSTGTENTEAFF
J gene: TRBJ1-1
V gene: TRBV27

CDR3 protein: CASSFFGGSGNEQFF
J gene: TRBJ2-1
V gene: TRBV7-8

CDR3 protein: CASSSKVASGNNEQFF
J gene: TRBJ2-1
V gene: TRBV5-4

CDR3 protein: CASISWPRGIEQFF
J gene: TRBJ2-1
V gene: TRBV11-2

CDR3 protein: CSVGTGGPYEQYF
J gene: TRBJ2-7
V gene: TRBV29-1

CDR3 protein: CASSPPEASGRDTQYF
J gene: TRBJ2-3
V gene: TRBV11-2

CDR3 protein: CASSLGGTGGREGSYNEQFF
J gene: TRBJ2-1
V gene: TRBV27

CDR3 protein: CASSGRSEQFF
J gene: TRBJ2-1
V gene: TRBV9

CDR3 protein: CASSQDRGQGGTGELFF
J gene: TRBJ2-2
V gene: TRBV4-3

CDR3 protein: CATSEENIQYF
J gene: TRBJ2-4
V gene: TRBV15

CDR3 protein: CASSPRQRDNNEQFF
J gene: TRBJ2-1
V gene: TRBV9

CDR3 protein: CASSSPDRFFYNEQFF
J gene: TRBJ2-1
V gene: TRBV27

CDR3 protein: CASSAFTSGVGETQYF
J gene: TRBJ2-5
V gene: TRBV25-1

CDR3 protein: CASSEEKGTGCPYEQYF
J gene: TRBJ2-7
V gene: TRBV6-1

CDR3 protein: CASSRYGTGEGSYEQYF
J gene: TRBJ2-7
V gene: TRBV14

CDR3 protein: CASSETGSGNTIYF
J gene: TRBJ1-3
V gene: TRBV7-2

CDR3 protein: CASSLGGRETQYF
J gene: TRBJ2-5
V gene: TRBV5-6

CDR3 protein: CASSVGTSKGGEQYF
J gene: TRBJ2-7
V gene: TRBV6-4

CDR3 protein: CASSPIWEGFVSYEQYF
J gene: TRBJ2-7
V gene: TRBV28

CDR3 protein: CASSFGGAHRGKLYEQYF
J gene: TRBJ2-7
V gene: TRBV5-1

CDR3 protein: CASSPYPPPGASYEQYF
J gene: TRBJ2-7
V gene: TRBV27

CDR3 protein: CASSSDRNQPQHF
J gene: TRBJ1-5
V gene: TRBV5-4

CDR3 protein: CASSPRRPGRAGVSEAFF
J gene: TRBJ1-1
V gene: TRBV4-2

CDR3 protein: CASSTPQGRYRYNEQFF
J gene: TRBJ2-1
V gene: TRBV7-6

CDR3 protein: CASKEFGSYEQYF
J gene: -
V gene: TRBV2

CDR3 protein: CASESGFNNEQFF
J gene: TRBJ2-1
V gene: TRBV7-9

CDR3 protein: CASSRSVGGGTDTQYF
J gene: TRBJ2-3
V gene: TRBV7-2